The T cell receptor (beta chain) under discussion was sequenced for a study of beta chain features in type 1 diabetes. General study findings and limits: A potential influence of HLA type upon TCRB rearrangement remained unresolved herein. Researchers report that Type 1 diabetes patients had moderately but significantly shorter TCRB CDR3s across all four CD4+ subsets. Naive, central memory and Treg TCRB repertoires seemed to resemble each other more closely in patients than they did in healthy donors.

Concerning this clone: Its target is not known.

The isolated RNA, all of it, was reverse transcribed, so expressed TCRB transcripts were what got sequenced. The protocol was immunoSEQ multiplex PCR, while the TCRdb copy is restricted to in-frame clones and leaves out a portion. Among 600,000 to 700,000 clones listed, approximately 13% were seen once. There are 13 residues in the CDR3. CDR1 is SGHTA, CDR2 FQGNSA, per germline. V gave up 6 bases and J gave up 6 bases; unmatched junction bases: 7. The sample comprised naive CD4+ T cells from blood. This TCR derives from a man younger than 40 with type 1 diabetes. The chain couples TRBV7-2 to TRBJ2-5, with 7 bases identical to TRBD1. In nucleotides, the CDR3 is TGTGCCAGCAGACCGGGACAGACCCAGACCCAGTACTTC. Amino acids: CASRPGQTQTQYF.